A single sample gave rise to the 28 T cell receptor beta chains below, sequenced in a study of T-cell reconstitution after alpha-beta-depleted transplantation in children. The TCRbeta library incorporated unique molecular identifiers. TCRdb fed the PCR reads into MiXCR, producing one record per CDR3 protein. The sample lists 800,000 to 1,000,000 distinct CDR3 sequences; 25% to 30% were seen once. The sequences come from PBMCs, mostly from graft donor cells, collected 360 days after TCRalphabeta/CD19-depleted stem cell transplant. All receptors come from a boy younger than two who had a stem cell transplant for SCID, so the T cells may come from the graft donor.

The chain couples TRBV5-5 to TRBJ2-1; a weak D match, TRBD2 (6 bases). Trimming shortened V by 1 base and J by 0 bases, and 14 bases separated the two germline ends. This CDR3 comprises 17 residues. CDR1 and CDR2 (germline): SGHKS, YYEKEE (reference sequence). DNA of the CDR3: TGTGCCAGCAGCTTGATTCCGGGGGTGAGCTCCTACAATGAGCAGTTCTTC. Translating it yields CASSLIPGVSSYNEQFF.

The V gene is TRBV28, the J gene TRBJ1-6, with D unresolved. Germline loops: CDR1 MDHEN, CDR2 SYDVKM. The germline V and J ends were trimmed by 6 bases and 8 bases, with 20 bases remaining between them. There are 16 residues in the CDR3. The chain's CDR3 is CASSWRRVPLDSPLHF. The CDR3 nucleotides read TGTGCCAGCAGCTGGCGAAGGGTTCCTCTTGATTCACCCCTCCACTTT.

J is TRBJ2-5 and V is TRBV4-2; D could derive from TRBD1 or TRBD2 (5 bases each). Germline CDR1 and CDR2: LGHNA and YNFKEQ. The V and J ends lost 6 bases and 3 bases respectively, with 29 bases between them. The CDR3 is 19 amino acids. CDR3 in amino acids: CASSGGIKVARVGKETQYF. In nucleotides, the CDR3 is TGTGCCAGCAGTGGGGGAATCAAAGTAGCGAGGGTAGGAAAAGAGACCCAGTACTTC.

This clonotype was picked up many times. This CDR3 reads CSAREFKGLNTEAFF. The CDR3 DNA is TGCAGTGCTAGAGAATTTAAGGGGTTGAACACTGAAGCTTTCTTT. V gene TRBV20-1 combines with J gene TRBJ1-1; TRBD1 might be the D (5 bases). Germline CDR1 and CDR2: DFQATT and SNEGSKA (reference sequence). Trimming took off 0 bases at V and 0 bases at J, with 11 bases between the two ends. This CDR3 comprises 15 residues.

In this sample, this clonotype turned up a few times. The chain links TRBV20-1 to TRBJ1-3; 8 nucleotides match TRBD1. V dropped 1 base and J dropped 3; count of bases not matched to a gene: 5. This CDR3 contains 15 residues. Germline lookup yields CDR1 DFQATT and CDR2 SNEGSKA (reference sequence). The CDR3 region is CSARVGRGLGNTIYF. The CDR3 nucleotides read TGCAGTGCTAGAGTCGGCAGGGGGCTTGGAAACACCATATATTTT.

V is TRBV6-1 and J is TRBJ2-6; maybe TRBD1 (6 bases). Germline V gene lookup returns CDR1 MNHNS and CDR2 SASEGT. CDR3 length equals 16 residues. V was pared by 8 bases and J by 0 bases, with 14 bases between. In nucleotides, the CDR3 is TGTGCCAGCGGTAGACAGGTTTACTCTGGGGCCAACGTCCTGACTTTC. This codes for CASGRQVYSGANVLTF.

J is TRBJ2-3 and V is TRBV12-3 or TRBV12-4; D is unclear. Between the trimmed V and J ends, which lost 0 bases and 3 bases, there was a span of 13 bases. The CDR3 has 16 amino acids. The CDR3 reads CASSLARTYTTDTQYF. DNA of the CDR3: TGTGCCAGCAGTTTAGCCAGGACCTACACGACAGATACGCAGTATTTT.

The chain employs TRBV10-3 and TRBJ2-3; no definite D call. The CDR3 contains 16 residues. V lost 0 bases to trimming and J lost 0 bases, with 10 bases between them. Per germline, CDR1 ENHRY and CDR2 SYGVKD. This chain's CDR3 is CAISESYSRSTDTQYF. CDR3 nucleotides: TGTGCCATCAGTGAGTCCTACTCCCGTAGCACAGATACGCAGTATTTT.

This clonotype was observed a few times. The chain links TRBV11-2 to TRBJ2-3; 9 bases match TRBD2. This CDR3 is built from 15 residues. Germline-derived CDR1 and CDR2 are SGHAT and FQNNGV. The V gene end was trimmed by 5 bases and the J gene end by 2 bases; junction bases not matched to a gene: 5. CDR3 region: CASSARLAATDTQYF. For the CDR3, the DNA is TGTGCCAGCAGCGCGCGACTAGCGGCCACAGATACGCAGTATTTT.

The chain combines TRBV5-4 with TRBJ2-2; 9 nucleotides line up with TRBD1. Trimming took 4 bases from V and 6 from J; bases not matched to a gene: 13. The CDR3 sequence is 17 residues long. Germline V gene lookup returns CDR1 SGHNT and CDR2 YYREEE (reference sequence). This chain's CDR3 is CASSASSQGARAGELFF. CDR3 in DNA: TGTGCCAGCAGCGCGTCTTCACAGGGGGCAAGGGCCGGGGAGCTGTTTTTT.

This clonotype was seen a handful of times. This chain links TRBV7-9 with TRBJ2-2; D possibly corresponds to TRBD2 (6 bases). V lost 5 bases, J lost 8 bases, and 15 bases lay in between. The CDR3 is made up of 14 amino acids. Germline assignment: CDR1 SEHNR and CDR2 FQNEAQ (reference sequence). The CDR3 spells CASSRLALEGELFF. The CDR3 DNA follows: TGTGCCAGCAGCCGGCTAGCGCTTGAGGGGGAGCTGTTTTTT.

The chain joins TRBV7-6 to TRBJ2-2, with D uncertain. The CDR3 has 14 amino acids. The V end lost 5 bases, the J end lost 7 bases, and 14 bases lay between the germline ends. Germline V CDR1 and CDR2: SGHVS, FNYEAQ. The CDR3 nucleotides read TGTGCCAGCAGCAGCAGCAGAAGGGTCGGGGAGCTGTTTTTT. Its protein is CASSSSRRVGELFF.

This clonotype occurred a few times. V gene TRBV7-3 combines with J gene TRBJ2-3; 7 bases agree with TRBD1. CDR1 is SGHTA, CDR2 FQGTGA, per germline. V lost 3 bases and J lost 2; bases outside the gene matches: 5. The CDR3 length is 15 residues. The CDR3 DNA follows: TGTGCCAGCAGCTTCGGGACAGCCCTCACAGATACGCAGTATTTT. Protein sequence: CASSFGTALTDTQYF.

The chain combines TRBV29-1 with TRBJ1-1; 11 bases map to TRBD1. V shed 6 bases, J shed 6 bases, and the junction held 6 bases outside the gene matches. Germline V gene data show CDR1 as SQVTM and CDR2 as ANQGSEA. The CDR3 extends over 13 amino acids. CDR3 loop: CSVWTGGRAEAFF. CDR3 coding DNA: TGCAGCGTCTGGACAGGGGGCAGAGCTGAAGCTTTCTTT.

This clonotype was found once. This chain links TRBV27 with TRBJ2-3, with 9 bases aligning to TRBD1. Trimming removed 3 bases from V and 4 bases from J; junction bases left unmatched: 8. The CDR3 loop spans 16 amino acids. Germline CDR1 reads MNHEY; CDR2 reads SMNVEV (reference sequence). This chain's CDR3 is CASSFTGGFRADTQYF. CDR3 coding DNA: TGTGCCAGCAGTTTCACAGGGGGCTTCCGGGCAGATACGCAGTATTTT.

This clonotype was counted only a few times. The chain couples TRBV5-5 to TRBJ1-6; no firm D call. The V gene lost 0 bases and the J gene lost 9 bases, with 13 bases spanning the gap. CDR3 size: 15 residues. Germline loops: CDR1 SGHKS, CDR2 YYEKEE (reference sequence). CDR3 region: CASSLVAGSSSPLHF. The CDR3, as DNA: TGTGCCAGCAGCTTGGTCGCCGGCAGCAGTTCACCCCTCCACTTT.

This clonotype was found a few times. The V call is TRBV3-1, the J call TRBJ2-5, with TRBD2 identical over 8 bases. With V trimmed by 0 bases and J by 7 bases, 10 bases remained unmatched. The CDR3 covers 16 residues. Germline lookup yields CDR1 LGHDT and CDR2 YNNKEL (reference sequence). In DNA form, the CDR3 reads TGTGCCAGCAGCCAAGAATGGGTCGGGACTAGAGGGACCCAGTACTTC. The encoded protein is CASSQEWVGTRGTQYF.

CDR3 coding DNA: TGTGCCAGCAGTTTAGAGGCTAGCGGGGGCCTAGCCAAAAACATTCAGTACTTC. The encoded protein is CASSLEASGGLAKNIQYF. This chain uses TRBV28 with TRBJ2-4; TRBD2 agrees at 10 bases. CDR3 size: 18 residues. Germline V lookup: CDR1 MDHEN, CDR2 SYDVKM. Unmatched junction bases numbered 7, after V lost 2 bases and J lost 0 bases.

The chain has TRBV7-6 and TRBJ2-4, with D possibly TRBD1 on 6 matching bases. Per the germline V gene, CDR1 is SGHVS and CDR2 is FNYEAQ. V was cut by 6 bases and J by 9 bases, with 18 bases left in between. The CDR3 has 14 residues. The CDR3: CASSPTGTGGIQYF. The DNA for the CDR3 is TGTGCCAGCAGTCCCACAGGGACGGGCGGCATTCAGTACTTC.

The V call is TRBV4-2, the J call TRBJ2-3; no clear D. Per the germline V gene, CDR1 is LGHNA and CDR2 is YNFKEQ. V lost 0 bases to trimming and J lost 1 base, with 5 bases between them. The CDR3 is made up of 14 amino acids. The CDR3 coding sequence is TGTGCCAGCAGCCAAGATCTCGGCACAGATACGCAGTATTTT. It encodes CASSQDLGTDTQYF.

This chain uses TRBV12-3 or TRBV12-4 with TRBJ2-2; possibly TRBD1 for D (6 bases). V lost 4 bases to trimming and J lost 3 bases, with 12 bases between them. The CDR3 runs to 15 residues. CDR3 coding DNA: TGTGCCAGCAGTTCTCCTCAGGGGTACACCGGGGAGCTGTTTTTT. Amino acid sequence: CASSSPQGYTGELFF.

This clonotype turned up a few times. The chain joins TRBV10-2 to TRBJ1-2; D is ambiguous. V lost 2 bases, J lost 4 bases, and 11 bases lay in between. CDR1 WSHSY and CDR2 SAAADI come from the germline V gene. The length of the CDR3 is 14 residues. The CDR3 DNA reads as TGCGCCAGCAGTGAGGGAAGGTGGTTCTATGGCTACACCTTC. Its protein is CASSEGRWFYGYTF.

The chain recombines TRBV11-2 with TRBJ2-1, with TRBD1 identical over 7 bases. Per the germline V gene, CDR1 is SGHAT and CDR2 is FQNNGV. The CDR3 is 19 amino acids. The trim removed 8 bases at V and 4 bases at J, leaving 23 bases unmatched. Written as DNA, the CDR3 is TGTGCCAGCTTACCGATGGTTGTGACAGGGAGTCCCCCGTACAATGAGCAGTTCTTC. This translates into CASLPMVVTGSPPYNEQFF. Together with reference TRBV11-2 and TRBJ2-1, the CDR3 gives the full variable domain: EAGVAQSPRYKIIEKRQSVAFWCNPISGHATLYWYQQILGQGPKLLIQFQNNGVVDDSQLPKDRFSAERLKGVDSTLKIQPAKLEDSAVYLCASLPMVVTGSPPYNEQFFGPGTRLTVL.

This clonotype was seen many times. Here the CDR3 reads CSVEQGFGRTQYF. Written as DNA, the CDR3 is TGCAGCGTGGAACAGGGTTTTGGTAGAACCCAGTACTTC. The chain employs TRBV29-1 and TRBJ2-5, with a tentative D call TRBD1 (6 bases). Trimming took off 6 bases at V and 8 bases at J, with 19 bases between the two ends. This CDR3 has 13 residues. Germline-derived CDR1 and CDR2 are SQVTM and ANQGSEA.

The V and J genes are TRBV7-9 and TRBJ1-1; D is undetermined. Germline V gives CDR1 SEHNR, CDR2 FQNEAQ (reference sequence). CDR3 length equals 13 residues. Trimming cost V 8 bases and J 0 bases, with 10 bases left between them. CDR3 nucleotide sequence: TGTGCCAGCGGGTTCCTGATGAACACTGAAGCTTTCTTT. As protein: CASGFLMNTEAFF.

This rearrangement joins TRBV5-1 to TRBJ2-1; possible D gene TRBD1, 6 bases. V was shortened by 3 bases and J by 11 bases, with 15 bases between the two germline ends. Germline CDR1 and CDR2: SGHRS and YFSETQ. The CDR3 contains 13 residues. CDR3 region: CASSWEGQGKQFF. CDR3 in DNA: TGCGCCAGCAGCTGGGAAGGCCAGGGGAAGCAGTTCTTC.

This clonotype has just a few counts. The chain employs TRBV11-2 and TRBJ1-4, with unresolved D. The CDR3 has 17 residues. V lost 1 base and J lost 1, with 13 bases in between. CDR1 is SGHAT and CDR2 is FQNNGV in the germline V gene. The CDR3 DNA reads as TGTGCCAGCAGCTTAGGAGGTGCGGGGATAACTAATGAAAAACTGTTTTTT. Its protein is CASSLGGAGITNEKLFF.

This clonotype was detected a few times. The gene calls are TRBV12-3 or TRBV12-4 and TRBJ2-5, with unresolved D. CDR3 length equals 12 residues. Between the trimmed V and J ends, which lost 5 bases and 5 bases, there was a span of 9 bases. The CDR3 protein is CASSPAGETQYF. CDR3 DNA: TGTGCCAGCAGTCCCGCCGGGGAGACCCAGTACTTC.